This TCR beta chain was captured in a study of OX40 agonist ivuxolimab in advanced cancers. Study-wide context: Every patient in dose escalation had hepatocellular carcinoma, melanoma, renal cell or head and neck cancer. Previous treatment with anti-PD-1, anti-PD-L1 or anti-CTLA-4 therapy was allowed; 35% to 50% had received some.

Study-wide points: Averaging showed that CD8+ T cells had more expanded clones than CD4+ did.

About this clone: What it binds is not known.

Data came from immunoSEQ multiplex PCR; TCRdb stores just in-frame clones and leaves some out. The repertoire holds roughly 24,000 clones, 75% to 90% seen once, with almost 35% in the top ten. Sequences were derived from CD4+ or CD8+ T cells sorted from blood, sampled in a trial of the OX40 agonist ivuxolimab. The TCR comes from an adult with an advanced solid tumor such as melanoma, head and neck, liver or kidney cancer.

The CDR3 sequence is CASSDQDTQYF. The CDR3 bases are TGTGCCAGCAGTGATCAAGATACGCAGTATTTT. The chain links TRBV7-9 to TRBJ2-3; D remains ambiguous. In germline, CDR1 is SEHNR, CDR2 FQNEAQ (reference sequence). V lost 6 bases to trimming and J lost 5 bases, with 6 bases between them. This CDR3 comprises 11 residues.